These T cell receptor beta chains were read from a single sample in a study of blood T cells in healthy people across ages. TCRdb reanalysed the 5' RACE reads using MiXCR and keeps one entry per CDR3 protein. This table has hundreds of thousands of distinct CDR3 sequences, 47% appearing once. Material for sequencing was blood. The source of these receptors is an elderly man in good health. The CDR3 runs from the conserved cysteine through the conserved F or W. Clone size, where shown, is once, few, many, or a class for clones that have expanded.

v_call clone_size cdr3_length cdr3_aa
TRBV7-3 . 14 CASSELGLGREQFF
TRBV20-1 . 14 CSAPSGRGTDTQYF
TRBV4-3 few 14 CASSLGQDSYEQYF
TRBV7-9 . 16 CASSRGQGAPGYGYTF
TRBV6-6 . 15 CASSYTGGSSYEQYF
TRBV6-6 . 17 CASSSTSGRVSQETQYF
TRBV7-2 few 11 CASSREVEQFF
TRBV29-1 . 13 CSVRQGAGYEQYF
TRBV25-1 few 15 CASSKPGQGYEKLFF
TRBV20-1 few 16 CSARSPTSGAPDTQYF
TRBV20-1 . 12 CSPAGGMGIQYF
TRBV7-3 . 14 CASSPTSVPNEQFF
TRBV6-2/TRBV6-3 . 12 CASRRETYGYTF
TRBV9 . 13 CASSVEVGVEQFF
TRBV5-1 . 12 CASSFDSYGYTF
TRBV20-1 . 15 CSARTSGRKTYEQYF
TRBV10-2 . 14 CASSSGLARETQYF
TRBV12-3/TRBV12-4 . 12 CASATLNYGYTF
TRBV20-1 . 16 CSAFWTGLTKYNEQFF
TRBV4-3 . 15 CASSQDDRPNTEAFF
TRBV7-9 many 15 CASSSWTGSYNEQFF
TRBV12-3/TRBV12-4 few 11 CASSSHRDTFF
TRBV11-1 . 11 CASTPGKTQYF
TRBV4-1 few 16 CASSPSPQPGNEKLFF
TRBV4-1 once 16 CASSQTTGGAGYGYTF
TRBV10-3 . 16 CAVQPRDRDEADTQYF
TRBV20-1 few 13 CSASLRTLYEQYF
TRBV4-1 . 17 CASSQVDMGLSTDTQYF
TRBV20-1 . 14 CSAHLGLVQDTQYF
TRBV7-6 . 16 CASSLMGRREADTQYF
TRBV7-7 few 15 CASSLTVGQGYEQYF
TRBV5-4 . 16 CASSLGATGGQETQYF
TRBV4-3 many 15 CASSRDRGRDYEQYF
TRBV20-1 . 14 CSARNRLLGNEQFF
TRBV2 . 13 CASLRGSSYEQYF
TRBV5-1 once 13 CASSFMQERGYTF
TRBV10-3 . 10 CATRSGELFF
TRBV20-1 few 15 CSANHKGRSTDTQYF
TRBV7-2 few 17 CASSLVFPRTGTDTQYF
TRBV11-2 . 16 CASSPSPSTSYNEQFF
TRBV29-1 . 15 CSVEYGEGSSYEQYF
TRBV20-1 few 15 CSAQKPGQNNSPLHF
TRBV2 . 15 CASSKDGGSYNEQFF
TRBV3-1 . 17 CASSSGGSSTGANVLTF
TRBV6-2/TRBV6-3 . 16 CASTHRGGGAYYGYTF
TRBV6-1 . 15 CASSAGTYRGEKLFF
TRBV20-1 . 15 CSARASGAASYEQYF